This T cell receptor (beta chain) was profiled in a study of T cell repertoires in aging, cancer and after chemotherapy (dated by TCRdb to between 2018 and 2021). Broadly, across the study: Donors were distributed across six age groups ranging from 30 or younger to 70 or older, with at least three individuals included per group. The cohort comprised some 220 cancer patients, 90 to 94 with hematological and approximately 120 with solid cancers, plus 95 healthy donors as a reference group. The full dataset contained several million TCR reads. Peripheral blood TCR beta repertoires from healthy donors and cancer patients were profiled to examine immunoaging and T cell reconstitution after chemotherapy. Paired pre- and post-chemotherapy samples in the solid tumor group came from brain tumor (glioblastoma) patients receiving temozolomide-based therapy.

In the germline V gene (reference sequence), CDR1 corresponds to LNHDA and CDR2 to SQIVND. The CDR3 spans 15 residues, from the cysteine through the phenylalanine. Left in the record is the CDR3 DNA by itself, 45 bases read in frame from the first base. The V end loses 6 bases and the J end loses 2 bases, and a stretch of 15 bases separates them. The paper as a whole reports these results and caveats: In both cancer cohorts, median generation probability rose over the chemotherapy interval, which suggests that the repertoire was reconstituted through rebound thymic output. According to the authors, the repertoire data do not allow conclusions to be drawn about immunological memory after chemotherapy. Significantly lower blood TCR diversity and higher clonality were observed in untreated patients with hematological or solid cancers than in age-matched healthy donors. In healthy donors, the decline in TCR diversity with age was mainly due to loss of richness, whereas in cancer patients loss of evenness also played a role.

Remarks on this clonotype: No cognate antigen has been identified for it. There are no base qualities to consult, and no much larger clone falls within one base.

Instead of sorted cells or RNA, genomic DNA extracted from peripheral blood served as the source for amplifying TCR beta rearrangements. Multiplex touch-down PCR with a mixed TRB-A/B primer pool was used to amplify rearranged TRB sequences covering the V, D and J segments. Illumina adapters and sample indices were added to the amplicons in two consecutive PCR reactions performed with Phusion HS II polymerase. The amplicons were purified from gel with the NucleoSpin Gel and PCR Clean-up kit and then assessed with Qubit and an Agilent 2100 Bioanalyzer. Sequencing of the libraries was done on an Illumina MiSeq with paired-end, single-indexed 600-cycle runs. As for the original processing: MiXCR versions 2.12 and 3.0.5 were used to process TRB sequences. A clone was defined as each unique CDR3 nucleotide sequence, and only productive sequences supported by at least two reads were kept. Shannon diversity, evenness, clonality (one minus evenness), and alpha-parameterized diversity profiles from alpha 0 to 5 were included as repertoire metrics. The IGoR algorithm was used to calculate generation probabilities for clones in the paired samples taken before and after chemotherapy. TCRdb reprocessed the public reads (quality trimming at Q25 with fastp, clone calling with MiXCR) and kept in-frame beta chains. Rows are unified per CDR3 protein, each entry keeping the most common DNA and genes. These V and J calls derive from TCRdb rather than the authors' analysis. In this sample the table shows over 950 distinct CDR3 sequences, around 30% of which occur a single time. In total, the top ten clones hold 10% to 15% of the sample.

The TCR comes from a human donor with a solid tumor. Sequenced: blood. The V and J segments used are TRBV19 and TRBJ2-3; a tentative D call is TRBD1 (6 bases match). Here is the DNA: TGTGCCAGTAGAAAAAGGGACACCAACACAGATACGCAGTATTTT. It codes for CASRKRDTNTDTQYF.